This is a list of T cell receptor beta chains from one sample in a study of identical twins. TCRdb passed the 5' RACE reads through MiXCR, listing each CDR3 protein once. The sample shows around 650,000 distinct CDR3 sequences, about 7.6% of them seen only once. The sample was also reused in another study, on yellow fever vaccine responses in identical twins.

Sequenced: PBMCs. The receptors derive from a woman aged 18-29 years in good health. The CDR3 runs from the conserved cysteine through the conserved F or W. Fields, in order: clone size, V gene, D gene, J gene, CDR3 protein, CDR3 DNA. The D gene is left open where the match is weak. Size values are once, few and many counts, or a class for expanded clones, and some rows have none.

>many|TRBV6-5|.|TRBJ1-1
CASSYWTGNTEAFF
TGTGCCAGCAGTTACTGGACGGGGAACACTGAAGCTTTCTTT
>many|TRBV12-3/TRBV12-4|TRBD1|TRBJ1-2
CASSPLDRANKGYTF
TGTGCCAGCAGTCCCTTGGACAGGGCCAACAAAGGCTACACCTTC
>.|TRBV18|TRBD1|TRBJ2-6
CASSLQGASLAGANVLTF
TGTGCCAGCTCACTACAGGGGGCTTCCCTCGCTGGGGCCAACGTCCTGACTTTC
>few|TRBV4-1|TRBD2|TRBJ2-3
CASSQRWTSGTSTDTQYF
TGCGCCAGCAGCCAAAGGTGGACTAGCGGAACTAGCACAGATACGCAGTATTTT
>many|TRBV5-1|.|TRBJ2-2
CASSQTKTGELFF
TGCGCCAGCAGCCAAACTAAGACCGGGGAGCTGTTTTTT
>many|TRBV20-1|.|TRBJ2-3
CSASPWAAIADTQYF
TGCAGTGCTAGCCCCTGGGCCGCTATCGCAGATACGCAGTATTTT
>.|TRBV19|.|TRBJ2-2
CASSTRDRTGELFF
TGTGCCAGTAGTACCCGGGACCGTACTGGGGAGCTGTTTTTT
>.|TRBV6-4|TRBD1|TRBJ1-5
CASKGGQGGSNQPQHF
TGTGCCAGCAAAGGAGGACAGGGGGGCTCCAATCAGCCCCAGCATTTT
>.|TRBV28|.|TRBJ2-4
CASVPGLAKNIQYF
TGTGCCAGCGTTCCGGGTTTGGCCAAAAACATTCAGTACTTC
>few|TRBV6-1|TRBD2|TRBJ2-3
CASSVAGGSMNTQYF
TGTGCCAGCAGTGTAGCGGGGGGGAGTATGAATACGCAGTATTTT
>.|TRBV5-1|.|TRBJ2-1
CASSLGPSSELEQFF
TGCGCCAGCAGCTTGGGGCCCTCTAGCGAGCTTGAGCAGTTCTTC
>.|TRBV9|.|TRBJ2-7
CASSVGAGSGYEQYF
TGTGCCAGCAGCGTAGGAGCGGGTTCGGGCTACGAGCAGTACTTC
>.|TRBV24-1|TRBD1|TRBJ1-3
CATSPGGSSGNTIYF
TGTGCCACCTCCCCAGGGGGGAGCTCTGGAAACACCATATATTTT
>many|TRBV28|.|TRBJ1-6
CASSSERVGIPLHF
TGTGCCAGCAGTTCCGAGAGGGTGGGGATTCCCCTCCACTTT
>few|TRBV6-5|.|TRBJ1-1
CASSYTDSYTEAFF
TGTGCCAGCAGTTACACCGACAGTTACACTGAAGCTTTCTTT
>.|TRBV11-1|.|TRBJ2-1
CASSLEHQRGSSYNEQFF
TGTGCCAGCAGCTTAGAGCACCAACGGGGGAGCTCCTACAATGAGCAGTTCTTC
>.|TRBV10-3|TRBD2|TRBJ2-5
CAFSFPLSRGSPERETQYF
TGTGCCTTCAGTTTCCCCCTCTCGCGGGGGAGCCCCGAGCGGGAGACCCAGTACTTC
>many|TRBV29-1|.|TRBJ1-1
CSVAGWNTEAFF
TGCAGCGTGGCAGGGTGGAACACTGAAGCTTTCTTT
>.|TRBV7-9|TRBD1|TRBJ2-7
CASSFGQAAYEQYF
TGTGCCAGCAGCTTTGGACAGGCAGCCTACGAGCAGTACTTC
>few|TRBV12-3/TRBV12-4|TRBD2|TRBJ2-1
CASSWGPAGTSGSSYNEQFF
TGTGCCAGCAGTTGGGGCCCGGCCGGGACTAGCGGAAGCTCCTACAATGAGCAGTTCTTC
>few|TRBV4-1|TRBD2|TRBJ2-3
CASSQLAGVRDTQYF
TGCGCCAGCAGCCAACTAGCGGGAGTGAGAGATACGCAGTATTTT
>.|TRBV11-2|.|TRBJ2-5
CASSSRLEVSTLETQYF
TGTGCCAGCAGTTCTCGCCTCGAGGTTTCTACATTGGAGACCCAGTACTTC
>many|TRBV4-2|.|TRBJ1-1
CASSWDTDRMNTEAFF
TGTGCCAGCAGCTGGGACACGGACCGCATGAACACTGAAGCTTTCTTT
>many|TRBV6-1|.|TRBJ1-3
CASSHQGSGNTIYF
TGTGCCAGCAGCCACCAGGGGTCTGGAAACACCATATATTTT
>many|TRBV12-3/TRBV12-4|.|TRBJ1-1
CASSPLYGGEAFF
TGTGCCAGCAGTCCCCTTTATGGGGGCGAAGCTTTCTTT
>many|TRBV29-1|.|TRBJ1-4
CSVAVTGLNEKLFF
TGCAGCGTTGCGGTTACAGGACTTAATGAAAAACTGTTTTTT